This T cell receptor beta chain stems from a study of identical twins (TCRdb year 2016). With respect to the entire study: To test whether fetal clonotypes persist, this study deep-sequenced TCR alpha and beta repertoires from monozygotic twins, from unrelated adults of various ages, and from cord blood. Replicate twin experiments were performed at different times using different library preparation protocols to rule out contamination.

Concerning this clonotype: It lacks a known antigen. Nothing much larger sits one base from this clone, and base qualities are not available.

Library creation used 5' RACE. TCRdb lists the instrument as Illumina HiSeq 2000. Template switching added a universal primer binding site, and the final cDNA carried a unique molecular identifier that allowed TCR cDNA molecules to be counted accurately. Specific primers in the conserved constant-segment region were used to synthesize first-strand cDNA for the TCR alpha and beta chains. To control for contamination, every cDNA library was double barcoded, receiving both a SMART-Mk sample barcode and Illumina barcodes. TruSeq adapter sequences and Illumina sample barcodes were added in two successive PCR steps. Sequencing of the TCR alpha and beta cDNA libraries was done on the Illumina HiSeq platform using custom primers. On the study's bioinformatics: Unique molecular identifiers were extracted from raw reads with MiGEC, and CDR3 positions were determined with MiXCR. For each individual, recombination models were inferred using an EM algorithm with the repgenHMM and IGoR tools. Shared clonotypes were analyzed with the tcR package in R, and sharing was normalized by the product of cloneset sizes. To study raw recombination without the effects of thymic and clonal selection, out-of-frame nonproductive sequences were analyzed. TCRdb reran the public reads through fastp at Q25 and MiXCR, keeping productive beta chains. Rows are unified per CDR3 protein, each entry keeping the most common DNA and genes. The authors' filters were not applied to this entry. The sample contains roughly 690,000 distinct CDR3 sequences, approximately 22% of them found a single time. Of the sample, 4.3% falls within the top ten clones.

From the cysteine up to the phenylalanine, the CDR3 has a length of 14 residues. Only the CDR3 portion is preserved as DNA: 42 bases, with reading frame beginning at the first base. V drops 6 bases and J drops 0 bases, leaving 13 bases in between. CDR1 and CDR2 are drawn from the germline V gene: SGHRS, YFSETQ. Every donor in the study was a healthy Caucasian. The twin cohort consisted of three pairs of female monozygotic twins, all aged roughly 18 to 30 years. Peripheral blood mononuclear cells were the source from which RNA for the TCR libraries was isolated. Overall study outcomes, separate from this receptor: Zero-insertion analyses could be partly confounded by invariant T cells such as MAIT and iNKT, although diverse VJ usage argued against such confounding for most clonotypes. Out-of-frame TCR alpha sharing in monozygotic twins was systematically underestimated by recombination models, whereas sharing between unrelated individuals was in agreement with the recombination models. Because the same donors could not be followed over many years, conclusions were based on cross-sectional statistical analysis. Out-of-frame TCR alpha sequences shared between twins showed an excess of low generation-probability sequences compared with coincidental sharing between unrelated individuals. Abundant cord blood beta clonotypes had fewer insertions, young adult naive repertoires showed a similar but weaker trend, and memory repertoires showed no such trend. The excess sharing between twins in beta out-of-frame sequences was weaker because fewer shared sequences reduced the signal-to-noise ratio.

The same sample was also studied in work on T cells expressing NK-cell markers. The second investigation adds: Three sorted T-cell subsets (CD3+CD56+NKG2C+, CD3+CD56+NKG2C- and CD3+CD56-NKG2C+) from fewer than 10 donors had their TCR beta-chain repertoires profiled. Seven of the eight sequenced donors were HCMV-seropositive and one was HCMV-seronegative. To restrict sorting to alphabetaTCR-expressing T cells, an anti-gammadeltaTCR antibody was added in several experiments. In six donors, the dominant CD3+CD56+NKG2C+ clonotypes were among the top 10 CD8+ clonotypes and accounted for about 1.0-7.5% of CD8+ T cells. Those dominant clonotypes were again the most abundant among CD3+CD56-NKG2C+ cells in a few donors, at about 28.3-65%. It remained unclear whether the expanded NKG2C-expressing T cell clones were specific for HCMV antigens. Randomly selected healthy volunteers, three men and five women, were used as the eight sequenced donors. To determine HCMV serostatus, a commercial ELISA kit was used to detect HCMV-specific IgG in serum. Bulk peripheral blood T-cell repertoires were additionally sequenced from unsorted PBMC for about six donors. MIGEC was used to demultiplex reads and group the reads by UMI, and MiTCR was used to assemble and quantify clonotypes. To remove erroneous sequences, TCR cDNA sequences were retained only when supported by two or more reads. The tcR package was used for downstream repertoire analysis, with clonotypes matched between fractions based on CDR3 nucleotide sequence plus V segment. VDJmatch was used to annotate antigen specificity against VDJdb, with one amino acid substitution allowed in CDR3.

The rearrangement combines TRBV5-1 with TRBJ2-7, with a tentative D gene TRBD1 over 6 matching bases. Sequencing used PBMCs. This TCR came from a woman aged 18-29 years in good health. The CDR3 amino acid sequence is: CASTRDTFSYEQYF. The DNA sequence is TGCGCCAGCACTCGGGACACCTTCTCCTACGAGCAGTACTTC. With all but the CDR3 taken from the reference TRBV5-1 and TRBJ2-7 genes, the full variable domain is: KAGVTQTPRYLIKTRGQQVTLSCSPISGHRSVSWYQQTPGQGLQFLFEYFSETQRNKGNFPGRFSGRQFSNSRSEMNVSTLELGDSALYLCASTRDTFSYEQYFGPGTRLTVT.